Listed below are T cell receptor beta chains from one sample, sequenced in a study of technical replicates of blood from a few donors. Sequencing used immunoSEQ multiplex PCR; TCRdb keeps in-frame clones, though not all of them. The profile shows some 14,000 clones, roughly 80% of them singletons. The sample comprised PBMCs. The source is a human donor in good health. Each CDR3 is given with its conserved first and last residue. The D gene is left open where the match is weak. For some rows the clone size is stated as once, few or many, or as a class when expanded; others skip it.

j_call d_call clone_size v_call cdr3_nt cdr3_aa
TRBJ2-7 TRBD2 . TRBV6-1 TGTGCCAGCAGAGCGGGAGGCCTATTAGGTGACGAGCAGTACTTC CASRAGGLLGDEQYF
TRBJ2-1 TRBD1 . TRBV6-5 TGTGCCAGCAGTTACAGGGCGGGACAGGATTACAATGAGCAGTTCTTC CASSYRAGQDYNEQFF
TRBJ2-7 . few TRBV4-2 TGTGCCAGCAGCCAAGAAGCACTAGCCTACGAGCAGTACTTC CASSQEALAYEQYF
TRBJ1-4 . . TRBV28 TGTGCCAGCAGGCCTCCGGGGGGGCCAAGGGGGGAAAAACTGTTTTTT CASRPPGGPRGEKLFF
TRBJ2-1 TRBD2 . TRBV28 TGTGCCAGCACCGGGACTAGCGGGGGGGGCTCCTACAATGAGCAGTTCTTC CASTGTSGGGSYNEQFF
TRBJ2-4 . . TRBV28 TGTGCCAGCAGTTTTACCGGGGAGGACATTCAGTACTTC CASSFTGEDIQYF
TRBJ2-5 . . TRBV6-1 TGTGCCAGCAGTGAAGCGGGGGGCCAAGAGACCCAGTACTTC CASSEAGGQETQYF
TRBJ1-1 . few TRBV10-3 TGTGCCATCAGTGAACAGGTTGACACTGAAGCTTTCTTT CAISEQVDTEAFF
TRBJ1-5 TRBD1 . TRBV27 TGTGCCAGCAGGTTACTCGACAGGGATCAGCCCCAGCATTTT CASRLLDRDQPQHF
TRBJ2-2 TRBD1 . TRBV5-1 TGCGCCAGCAGACCCGGGACAGGCGCCGGGGAGCTGTTTTTT CASRPGTGAGELFF
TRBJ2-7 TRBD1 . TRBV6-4 TGTGCCAGCATTAGATGTGAGGGGGCCTCCTACGAGCAGTACTTC CASIRCEGASYEQYF
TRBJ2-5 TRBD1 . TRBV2 TGTGCCAGCAGTGTGGGGGTTGGGGACAGGGGGGAGACCCAGTACTTC CASSVGVGDRGETQYF
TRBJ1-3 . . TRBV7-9 TGTGCCAGCAGCTCGGACAGCTTCTCTGGAAACACCATATATTTT CASSSDSFSGNTIYF
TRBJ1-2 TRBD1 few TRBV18 TGTGCCAGCTCACCAGTGGGGACAGGGACCTATGGCTACACCTTC CASSPVGTGTYGYTF
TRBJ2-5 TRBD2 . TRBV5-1 TGCGCCAGCAGCTTGGCCCTAGCGGGAGTAGGGGGGTACCAAGAGACCCAGTACTTC CASSLALAGVGGYQETQYF
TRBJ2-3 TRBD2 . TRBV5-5 TGTGCCAGCAGCTTTCCTTCGACTAGCGGGACAGATACGCAGTATTTT CASSFPSTSGTDTQYF
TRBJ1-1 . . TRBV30 TGTGCCGGCTCGGCACATGAGGCAGCTTTCTTT CAGSAHEAAFF
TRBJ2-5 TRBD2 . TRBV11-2 TGTGCCAGCAGCTTACTGGGAGGGACGCAAGAGACCCAGTACTTC CASSLLGGTQETQYF
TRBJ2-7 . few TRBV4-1 TGCGCCAGCAGCCAAGGCTGGGGCCCATCGGACTACGAGCAGTACTTC CASSQGWGPSDYEQYF
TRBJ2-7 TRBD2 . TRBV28 TGTGCCAGCAGTTCCTCGACCCAGCGGGGCGAGCAGTACTTC CASSSSTQRGEQYF
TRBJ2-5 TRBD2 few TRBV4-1 TGCGCCAGCAGCCAAGACGGCGCGGGAGCGGGGGAGACCCAGTACTTC CASSQDGAGAGETQYF
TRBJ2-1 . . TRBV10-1 TGCGCCAGCAGTGAGTCCACAGGGGGGGCCAAGTACAATGAGCAGTTCTTC CASSESTGGAKYNEQFF
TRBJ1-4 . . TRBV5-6 TGTGCCAGCAGCTTGAGTGAGGGAGCTAATGAAAAACTGTTTTTT CASSLSEGANEKLFF
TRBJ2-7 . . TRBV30 TGTGCCTGGAGTGTAAGGGAGCGCCTCGGTAGTCCCTACGAGCAGTACTTC CAWSVRERLGSPYEQYF
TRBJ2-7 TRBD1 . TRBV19 TGTGCCAGTAGCTCGGACAGGGGGACCTACGAGCAGTACTTC CASSSDRGTYEQYF
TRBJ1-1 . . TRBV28 TGTGCCAGCAGTTCTCCCACTAACAGGCTGAGAGCTTTCTTT CASSSPTNRLRAFF
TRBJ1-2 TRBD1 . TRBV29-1 TGCAGCGTTGAGGGACAGGGGGGGTATGGCTACACCTTC CSVEGQGGYGYTF
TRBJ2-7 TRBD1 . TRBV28 TGTGCCACAACAGACAGGGATGTACGCGAGCAGTACTTC CATTDRDVREQYF
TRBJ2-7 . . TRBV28 TGTGCCAGCAGCTCTCGGGGTAGTGAGCAGTACTTC CASSSRGSEQYF
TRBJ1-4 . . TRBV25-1 TGTGCCAGCAGTTCGGGGACAACTAATGAAAAACTGTTTTTT CASSSGTTNEKLFF
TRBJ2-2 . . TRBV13 TGTGCCAGCAGCATAGGGCTGAGCACCGGGGAGCTGTTTTTT CASSIGLSTGELFF
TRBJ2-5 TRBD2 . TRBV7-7 TGTGCCAGCAGCTTAGGTGGACTAGCGGGAGGGATGCAAGAGACCCAGTACTTC CASSLGGLAGGMQETQYF
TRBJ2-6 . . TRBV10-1 TGCGCCAGCAGTATAGGGGGCTCTGGGGCCAACGTCCTGACTTTC CASSIGGSGANVLTF
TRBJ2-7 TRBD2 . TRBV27 TGTGCCAGCAGTCGTTTAGCGGGAGGGAAGTCCTACGAGCAGTACTTC CASSRLAGGKSYEQYF
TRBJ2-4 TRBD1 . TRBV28 TGTGCCAGCAGTTTTGGGACAGGGGCGATAGTAGCCAAAAACATTCAGTACTTC CASSFGTGAIVAKNIQYF
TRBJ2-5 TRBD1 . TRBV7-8 TGTGCCAGCAGCGCTCGACAGGGAATTGTCCAAGAGACCCAGTACTTC CASSARQGIVQETQYF
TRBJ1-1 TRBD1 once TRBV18 TGTGCCAGCTCACCCTCTGGACAGGGGCCCACTGAAGCTTTCTTT CASSPSGQGPTEAFF
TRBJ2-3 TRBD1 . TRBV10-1 TGCGCCAGCAGTGAGTCGGGACAGGGCCGAGGATCACTTAGCACAGATACGCAGTATTTT CASSESGQGRGSLSTDTQYF
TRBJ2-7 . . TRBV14 TGTGCCAGCAGCCAAGGCAGGGGAGAGGCCGAGCAGTACTTC CASSQGRGEAEQYF
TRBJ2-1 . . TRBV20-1 TGCAGTGCCGTACAGGGTCAGTCGCAGTTCTTC CSAVQGQSQFF
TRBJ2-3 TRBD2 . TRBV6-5 TGTGCCAGCAGTCGGACTAGCGGAAAAGGAGATACGCAGTATTTT CASSRTSGKGDTQYF
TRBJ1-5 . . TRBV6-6 TGTGCCAGCAGTTACGGGGCAGGGGATAGGCAGCCCCAGCATTTT CASSYGAGDRQPQHF
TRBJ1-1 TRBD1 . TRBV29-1 TGCAGCGTTCGCGCCCGGGACAGGGAGGGGTACACTGAAGCTTTCTTT CSVRARDREGYTEAFF
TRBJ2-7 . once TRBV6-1 TGTGCCAGCATCCAAAGCACCAGGCGGGACGAGCAGTACTTC CASIQSTRRDEQYF
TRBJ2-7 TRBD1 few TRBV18 TGTGCCAGCTCACCACAGGACAGGGATCACGAGCAGTACTTC CASSPQDRDHEQYF
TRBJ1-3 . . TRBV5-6 TGTGCCAGCAGCAGAGTCACAGGGACTGGAAACACCATATATTTT CASSRVTGTGNTIYF
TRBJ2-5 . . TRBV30 TGTGCCTGGAGTGTACAGCAAGAGACCCAGTACTTC CAWSVQQETQYF
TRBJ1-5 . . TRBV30 TGTGCCGCAGGGGCGCGGCAGCCCCAGCATTTT CAAGARQPQHF
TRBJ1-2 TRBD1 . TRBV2 TGTGCCAGCAGTGAAGCGGGACAGAACTATGGCTACACCTTC CASSEAGQNYGYTF
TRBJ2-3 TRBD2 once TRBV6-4 TGTGCCAGCAGTGACAACTCAGGACTAGCGGGAGAGGTAGATACGCAGTATTTT CASSDNSGLAGEVDTQYF